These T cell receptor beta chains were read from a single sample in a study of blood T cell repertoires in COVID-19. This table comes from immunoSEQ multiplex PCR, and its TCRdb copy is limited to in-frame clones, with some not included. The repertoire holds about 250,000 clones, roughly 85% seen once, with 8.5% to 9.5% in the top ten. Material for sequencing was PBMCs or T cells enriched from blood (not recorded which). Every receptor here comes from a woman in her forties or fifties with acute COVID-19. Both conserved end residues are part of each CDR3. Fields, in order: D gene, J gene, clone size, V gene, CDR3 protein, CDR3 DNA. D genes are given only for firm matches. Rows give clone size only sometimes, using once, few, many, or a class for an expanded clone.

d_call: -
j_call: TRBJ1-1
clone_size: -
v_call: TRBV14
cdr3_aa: CASSQGRYTEAFF
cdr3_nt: TGTGCCAGCAGCCAAGGTCGGTACACTGAAGCTTTCTTT

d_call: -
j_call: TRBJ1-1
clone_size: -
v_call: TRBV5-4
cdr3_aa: CASSSTLIGSEAFF
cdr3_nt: TGTGCCAGCAGCTCGACTTTGATTGGGTCTGAAGCTTTCTTT

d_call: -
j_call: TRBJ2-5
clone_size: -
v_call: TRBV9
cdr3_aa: CASSAVGGRETQYF
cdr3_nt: TGTGCCAGCAGCGCCGTGGGGGGGCGAGAGACCCAGTACTTC

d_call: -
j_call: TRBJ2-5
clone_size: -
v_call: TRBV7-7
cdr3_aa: CASTPSAAETQYF
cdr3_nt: TGTGCCAGCACCCCAAGTGCGGCAGAGACCCAGTACTTC

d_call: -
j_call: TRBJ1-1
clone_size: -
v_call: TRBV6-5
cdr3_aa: CASSYSFRTERAFF
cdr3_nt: TGTGCCAGCAGTTACTCGTTTAGGACAGAGAGAGCTTTCTTT

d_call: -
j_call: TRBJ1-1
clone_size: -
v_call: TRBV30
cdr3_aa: CACTVYSEAFF
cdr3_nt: TGTGCCTGCACTGTGTACAGTGAAGCTTTCTTT

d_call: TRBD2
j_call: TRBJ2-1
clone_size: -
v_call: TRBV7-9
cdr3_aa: CASSLNPAGGLGEQFF
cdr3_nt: TGTGCCAGCAGTCTTAACCCAGCGGGGGGGCTCGGTGAGCAGTTCTTC

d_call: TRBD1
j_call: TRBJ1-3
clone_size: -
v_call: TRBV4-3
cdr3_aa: CASSQADRENTIYF
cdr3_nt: TGCGCCAGCAGCCAAGCCGACAGGGAAAACACCATATATTTT

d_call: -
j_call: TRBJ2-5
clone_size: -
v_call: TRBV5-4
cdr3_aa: CASSPRSTMQETQYF
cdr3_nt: TGTGCCAGCAGCCCCCGCTCGACAATGCAAGAGACCCAGTACTTC

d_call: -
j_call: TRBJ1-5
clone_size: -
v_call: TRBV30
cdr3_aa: CAWSPPGNGNTGPQHF
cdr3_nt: TGTGCCTGGAGTCCGCCGGGAAACGGCAATACGGGGCCCCAGCATTTT

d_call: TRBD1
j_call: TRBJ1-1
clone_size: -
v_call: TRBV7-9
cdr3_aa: CASSPQGGEAFF
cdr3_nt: TGTGCCAGCAGCCCGCAGGGGGGTGAAGCTTTCTTT

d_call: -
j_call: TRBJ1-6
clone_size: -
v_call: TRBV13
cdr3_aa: CASSLGGGNSPLHF
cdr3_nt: TGTGCCAGCAGCCTCGGCGGCGGGAATTCACCCCTCCACTTT

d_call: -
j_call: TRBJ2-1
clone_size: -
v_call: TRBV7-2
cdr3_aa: CASSLWGRIGAYNEQFF
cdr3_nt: TGTGCCAGCAGCTTATGGGGGAGGATTGGTGCCTACAATGAGCAGTTCTTC

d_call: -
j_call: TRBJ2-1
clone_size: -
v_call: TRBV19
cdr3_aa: CASSMVTTYNEQFF
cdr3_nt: TGTGCCAGTAGTATGGTCACTACCTACAATGAGCAGTTCTTC

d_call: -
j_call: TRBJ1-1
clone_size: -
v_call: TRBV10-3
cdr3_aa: CAILGAGTEAFF
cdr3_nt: TGTGCCATCCTGGGGGCTGGAACTGAAGCTTTCTTT

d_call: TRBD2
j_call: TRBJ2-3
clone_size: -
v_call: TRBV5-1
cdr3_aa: CASSLAGASGGAADTQYF
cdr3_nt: TGCGCCAGCAGCTTGGCCGGGGCTAGCGGGGGGGCCGCAGATACGCAGTATTTT

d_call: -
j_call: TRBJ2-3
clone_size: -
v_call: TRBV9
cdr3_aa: CASSPEAGTITDTQYF
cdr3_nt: TGTGCCAGCAGCCCCGAAGCGGGTACCATCACAGATACGCAGTATTTT

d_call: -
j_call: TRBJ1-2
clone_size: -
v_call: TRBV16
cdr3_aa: CASSQYGNYGYTF
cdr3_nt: TGTGCCAGCAGCCAATACGGTAACTATGGCTACACCTTC

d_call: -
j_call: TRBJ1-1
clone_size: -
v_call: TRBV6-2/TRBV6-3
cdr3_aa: CASSSLDRGYEAFF
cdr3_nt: TGTGCCAGCAGTTCCCTTGATCGGGGGTATGAAGCTTTCTTT

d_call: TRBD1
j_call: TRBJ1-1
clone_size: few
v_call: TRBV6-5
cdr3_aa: CASTEYRGRGDEAFF
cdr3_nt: TGTGCCAGCACCGAGTACAGGGGGCGCGGGGATGAAGCTTTCTTT

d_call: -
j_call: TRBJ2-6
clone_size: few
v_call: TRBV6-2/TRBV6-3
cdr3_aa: CASSFRVSGANVLTF
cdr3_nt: TGTGCCAGCAGTTTCAGGGTCTCTGGGGCCAACGTCCTGACTTTC

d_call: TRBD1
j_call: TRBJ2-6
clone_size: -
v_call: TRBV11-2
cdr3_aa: CASSSPGGSGANVLTF
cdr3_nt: TGTGCCAGCAGCTCCCCAGGGGGCTCTGGGGCCAACGTCCTGACTTTC

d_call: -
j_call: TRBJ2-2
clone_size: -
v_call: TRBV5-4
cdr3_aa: CASSLGGRGTGELFF
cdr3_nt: TGTGCCAGCAGCTTGGGTGGCAGGGGCACCGGGGAGCTGTTTTTT

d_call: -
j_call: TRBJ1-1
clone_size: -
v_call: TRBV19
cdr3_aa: CASSISPSSTEAFF
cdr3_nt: TGTGCCAGTAGTATTAGTCCTTCGAGCACTGAAGCTTTCTTT

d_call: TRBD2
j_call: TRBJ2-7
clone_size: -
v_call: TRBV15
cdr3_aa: CATSRDAGDEQYF
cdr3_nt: TGTGCCACCAGCAGAGATGCGGGAGACGAGCAGTACTTC

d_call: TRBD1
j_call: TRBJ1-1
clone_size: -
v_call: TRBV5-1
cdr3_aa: CASSPTGAQMNTEAFF
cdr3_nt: TGCGCCAGCAGCCCTACAGGGGCCCAGATGAACACTGAAGCTTTCTTT

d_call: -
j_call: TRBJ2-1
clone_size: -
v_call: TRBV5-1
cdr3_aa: CASSLAQINEQFF
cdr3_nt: TGCGCCAGCAGCTTGGCACAAATCAATGAGCAGTTCTTC

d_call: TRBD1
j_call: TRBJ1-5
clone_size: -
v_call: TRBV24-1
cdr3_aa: CATSDLGQGSQPQHF
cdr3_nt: TGTGCCACCAGTGACCTAGGACAGGGGAGTCAGCCCCAGCATTTT

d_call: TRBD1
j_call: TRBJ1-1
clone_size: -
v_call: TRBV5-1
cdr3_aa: CASSLNRGSGAFF
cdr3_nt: TGCGCCAGCAGCTTAAACAGGGGATCGGGAGCTTTCTTT

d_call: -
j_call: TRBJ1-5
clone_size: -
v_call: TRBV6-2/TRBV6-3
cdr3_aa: CASSYAATNQPQHF
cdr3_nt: TGTGCCAGCAGTTACGCGGCCACCAATCAGCCCCAGCATTTT

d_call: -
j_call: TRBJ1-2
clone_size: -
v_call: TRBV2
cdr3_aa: CASFRGGRSYGYTF
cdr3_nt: TGTGCCAGCTTTCGGGGGGGGCGAAGCTATGGCTACACCTTC

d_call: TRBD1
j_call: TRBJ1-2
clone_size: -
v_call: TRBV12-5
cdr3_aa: CASSGQGAGGYTF
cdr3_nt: TGTGCTAGCTCGGGACAGGGGGCGGGCGGCTACACCTTC

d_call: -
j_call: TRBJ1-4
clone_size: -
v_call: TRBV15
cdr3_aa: CATSHEIGGLDEKLFF
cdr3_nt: TGTGCCACCAGCCATGAGATAGGGGGATTGGACGAAAAACTGTTTTTT

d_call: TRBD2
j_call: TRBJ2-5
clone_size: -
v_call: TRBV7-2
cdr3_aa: CASSFRAGAQETQYF
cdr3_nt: TGTGCCAGCAGCTTTAGAGCGGGGGCTCAAGAGACCCAGTACTTC

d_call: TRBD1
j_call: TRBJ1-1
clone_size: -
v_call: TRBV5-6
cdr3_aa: CASSTRTGGTEAFF
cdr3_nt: TGTGCCAGCAGCACCCGGACAGGGGGCACTGAAGCTTTCTTT

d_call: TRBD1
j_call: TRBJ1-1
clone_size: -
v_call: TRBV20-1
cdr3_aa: CSASRTGLTEAFF
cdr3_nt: TGCAGTGCTAGTCGGACAGGGCTAACTGAAGCTTTCTTT

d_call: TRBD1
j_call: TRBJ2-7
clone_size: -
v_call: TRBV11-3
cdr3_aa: CASSLWTGTNYEQYF
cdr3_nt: TGTGCCAGCAGCTTATGGACAGGGACAAACTACGAGCAGTACTTC

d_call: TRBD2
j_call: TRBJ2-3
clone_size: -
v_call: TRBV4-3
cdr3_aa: CASSLRVSGGTDTQYF
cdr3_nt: TGCGCCAGCAGCCTTCGGGTTAGCGGGGGCACAGATACGCAGTATTTT

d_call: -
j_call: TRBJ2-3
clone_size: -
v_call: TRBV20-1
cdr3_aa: CSADKGDTQYF
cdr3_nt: TGCAGTGCTGATAAGGGGGATACGCAGTATTTT

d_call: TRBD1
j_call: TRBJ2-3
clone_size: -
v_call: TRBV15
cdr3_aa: CATSRLQGAEDTQYF
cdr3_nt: TGTGCCACCAGCAGATTACAGGGGGCCGAAGATACGCAGTATTTT

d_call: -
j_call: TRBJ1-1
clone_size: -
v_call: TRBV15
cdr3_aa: CATSRPWEEAFF
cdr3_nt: TGTGCCACCAGCAGGCCATGGGAGGAAGCTTTCTTT